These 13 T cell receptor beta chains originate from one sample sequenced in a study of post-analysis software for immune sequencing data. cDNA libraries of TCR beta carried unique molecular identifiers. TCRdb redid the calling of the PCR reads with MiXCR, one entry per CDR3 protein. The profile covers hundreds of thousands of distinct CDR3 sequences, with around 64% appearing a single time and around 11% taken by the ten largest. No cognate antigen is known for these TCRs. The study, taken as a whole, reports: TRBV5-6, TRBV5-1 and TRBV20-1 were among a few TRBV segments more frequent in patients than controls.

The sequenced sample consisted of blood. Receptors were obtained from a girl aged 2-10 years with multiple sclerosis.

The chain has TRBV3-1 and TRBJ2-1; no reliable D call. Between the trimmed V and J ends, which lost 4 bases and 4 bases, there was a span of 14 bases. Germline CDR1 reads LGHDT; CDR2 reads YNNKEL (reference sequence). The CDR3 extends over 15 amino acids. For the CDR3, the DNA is TGTGCCAGCAGCCTGACTCTGACGGGTTACAATGAGCAGTTCTTC. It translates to CASSLTLTGYNEQFF.

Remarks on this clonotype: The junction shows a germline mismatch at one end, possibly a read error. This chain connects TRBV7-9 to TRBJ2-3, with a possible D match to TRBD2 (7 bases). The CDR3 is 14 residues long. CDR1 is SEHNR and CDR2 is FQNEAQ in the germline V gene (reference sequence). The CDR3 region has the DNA TGCGCCAGCTCCGGGGGGCAAAGCACAGATACGCAGTATTTT. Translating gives CASSGGQSTDTQYF. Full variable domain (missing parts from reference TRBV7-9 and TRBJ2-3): DTGVSQNPRHKITKRGQNVTFRCDPISEHNRLYWYRQTLGQGPEFLTYFQNEAQLEKSRLLSDRFSAERPKGSFSTLEIQRTEQGDSAMYLCASSGGQSTDTQYFGPGTRLTVL.

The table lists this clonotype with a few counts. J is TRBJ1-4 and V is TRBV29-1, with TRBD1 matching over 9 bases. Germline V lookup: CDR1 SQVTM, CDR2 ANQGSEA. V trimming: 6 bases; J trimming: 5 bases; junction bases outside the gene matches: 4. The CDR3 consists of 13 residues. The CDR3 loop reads CSVGQGPNEKLFF. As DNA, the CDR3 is TGCAGCGTGGGACAGGGCCCAAATGAAAAACTGTTTTTT.

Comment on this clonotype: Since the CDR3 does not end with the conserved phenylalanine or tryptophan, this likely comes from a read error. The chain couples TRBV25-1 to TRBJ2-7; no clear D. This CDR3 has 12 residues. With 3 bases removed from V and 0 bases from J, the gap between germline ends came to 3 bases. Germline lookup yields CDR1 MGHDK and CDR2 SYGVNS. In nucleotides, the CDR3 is TGTGCCAGCAGTGAGGTCTCCTACGAGCAGTACTCC. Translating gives CASSEVSYEQYS.

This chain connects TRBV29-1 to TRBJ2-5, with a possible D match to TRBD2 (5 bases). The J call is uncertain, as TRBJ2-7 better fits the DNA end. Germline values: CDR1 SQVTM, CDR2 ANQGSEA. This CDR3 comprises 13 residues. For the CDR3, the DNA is TGCAGCGTTGCCATAATGGGAGCCGACGAGCAGTACTTC. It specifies CSVAIMGADEQYF.

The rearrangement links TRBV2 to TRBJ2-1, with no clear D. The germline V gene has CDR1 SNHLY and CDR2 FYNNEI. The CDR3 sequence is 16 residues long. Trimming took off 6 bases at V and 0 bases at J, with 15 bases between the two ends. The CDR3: CASSLDSLSSYNEQFF. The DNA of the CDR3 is TGTGCCAGCAGCCTAGACTCCTTGAGCTCCTACAATGAGCAGTTCTTC.

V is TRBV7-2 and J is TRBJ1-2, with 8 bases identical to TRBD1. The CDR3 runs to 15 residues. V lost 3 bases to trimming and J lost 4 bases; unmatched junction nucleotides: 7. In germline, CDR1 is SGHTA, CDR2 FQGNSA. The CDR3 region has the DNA TGTGCCAGCAGCTTCCGGACAGGGCCGAGCTATGGCTACACCTTC. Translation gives CASSFRTGPSYGYTF.

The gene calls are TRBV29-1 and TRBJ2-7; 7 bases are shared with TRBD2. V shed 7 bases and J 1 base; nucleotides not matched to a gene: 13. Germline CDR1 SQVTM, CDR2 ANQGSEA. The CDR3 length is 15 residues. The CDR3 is CSARNGTIPSYEQYF. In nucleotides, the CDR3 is TGCAGCGCAAGAAACGGGACTATTCCATCCTACGAGCAGTACTTC.

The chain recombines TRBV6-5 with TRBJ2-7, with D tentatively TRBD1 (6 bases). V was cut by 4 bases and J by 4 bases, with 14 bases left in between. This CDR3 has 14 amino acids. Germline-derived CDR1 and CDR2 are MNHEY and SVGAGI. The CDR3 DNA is TGTGCCAGCAGTTCCAACGGACAGCTGTACGAGCAGTACTTC. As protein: CASSSNGQLYEQYF.

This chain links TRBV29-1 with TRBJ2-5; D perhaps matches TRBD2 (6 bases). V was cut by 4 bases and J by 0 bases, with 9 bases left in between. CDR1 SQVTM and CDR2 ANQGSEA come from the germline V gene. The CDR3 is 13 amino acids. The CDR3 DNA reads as TGCAGCGTTGTCGCGGGGAACCAAGAGACCCAGTACTTC. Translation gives CSVVAGNQETQYF.

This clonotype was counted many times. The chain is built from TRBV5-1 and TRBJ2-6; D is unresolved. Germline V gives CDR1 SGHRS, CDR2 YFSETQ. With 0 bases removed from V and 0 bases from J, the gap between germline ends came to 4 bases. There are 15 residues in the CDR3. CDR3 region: CASSLDSSGANVLTF. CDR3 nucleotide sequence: TGCGCCAGCAGCTTGGACAGCTCTGGGGCCAACGTCCTGACTTTC.

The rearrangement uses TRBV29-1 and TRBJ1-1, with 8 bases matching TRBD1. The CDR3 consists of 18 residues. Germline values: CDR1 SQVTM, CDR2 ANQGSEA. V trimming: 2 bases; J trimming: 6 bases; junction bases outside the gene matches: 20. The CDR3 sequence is CSVEPSGTGEWSGAEAFF. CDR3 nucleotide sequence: TGCAGCGTTGAACCCTCCGGGACAGGAGAATGGTCTGGAGCTGAAGCTTTCTTT.

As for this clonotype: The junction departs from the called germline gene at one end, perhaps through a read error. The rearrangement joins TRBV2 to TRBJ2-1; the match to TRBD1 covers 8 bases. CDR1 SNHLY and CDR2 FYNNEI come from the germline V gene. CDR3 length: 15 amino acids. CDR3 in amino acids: CASSDTGQGIAEQFF. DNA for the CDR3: TGCGCCAGCAGTGACACAGGACAGGGTATCGCTGAGCAGTTCTTC.